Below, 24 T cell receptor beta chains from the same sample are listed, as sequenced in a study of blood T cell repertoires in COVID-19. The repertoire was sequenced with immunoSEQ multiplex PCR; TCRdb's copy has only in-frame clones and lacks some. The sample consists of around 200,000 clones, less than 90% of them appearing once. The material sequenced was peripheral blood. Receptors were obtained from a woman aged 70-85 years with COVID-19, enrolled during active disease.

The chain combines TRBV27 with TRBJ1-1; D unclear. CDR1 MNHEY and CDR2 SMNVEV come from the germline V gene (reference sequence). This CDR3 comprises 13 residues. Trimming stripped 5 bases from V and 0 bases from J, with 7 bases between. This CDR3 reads CASSLTLNTEAFF. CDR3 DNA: TGTGCCAGCAGTCTCACATTGAACACTGAAGCTTTCTTT.

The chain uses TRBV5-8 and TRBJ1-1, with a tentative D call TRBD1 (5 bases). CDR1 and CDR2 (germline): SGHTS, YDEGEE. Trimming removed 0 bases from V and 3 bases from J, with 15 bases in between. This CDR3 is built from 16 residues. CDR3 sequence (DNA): TGTGCCAGCAGCTTGGCCTCTGGACATCGCCACACTGAAGCTTTCTTT. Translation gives CASSLASGHRHTEAFF.

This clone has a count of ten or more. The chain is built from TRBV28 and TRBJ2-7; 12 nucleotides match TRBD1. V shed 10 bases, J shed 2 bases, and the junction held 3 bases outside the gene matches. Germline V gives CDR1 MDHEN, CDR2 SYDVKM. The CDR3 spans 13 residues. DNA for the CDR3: TGTGCCACCGGGACAGGGGGCGCCTACGAGCAGTACTTC. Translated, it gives CATGTGGAYEQYF.

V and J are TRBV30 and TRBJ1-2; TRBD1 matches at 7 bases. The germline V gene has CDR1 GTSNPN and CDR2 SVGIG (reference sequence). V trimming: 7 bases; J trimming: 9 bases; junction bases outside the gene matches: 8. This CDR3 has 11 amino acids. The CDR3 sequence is CAYSKGASYTF. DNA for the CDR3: TGTGCCTACTCCAAGGGGGCAAGCTACACCTTC.

CDR3 bases: TGCGCCAGCAGCCTCGGGACAGCCTCTGGAAACACCATATATTTT. Encoded protein: CASSLGTASGNTIYF. The chain links TRBV5-1 to TRBJ1-3, with TRBD1 identical over 7 bases. Trimming cost V 4 bases and J 0 bases; bases outside gene matches: 4. This CDR3 comprises 15 residues. The V gene's germline CDR1 is SGHRS and CDR2 YFSETQ.

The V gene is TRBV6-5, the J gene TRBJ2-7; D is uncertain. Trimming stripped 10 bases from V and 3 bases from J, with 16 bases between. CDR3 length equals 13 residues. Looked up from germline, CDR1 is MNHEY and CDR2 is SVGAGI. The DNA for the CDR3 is TGTGCCACTAGGTACACATATCACTACGAGCAGTACTTC. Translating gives CATRYTYHYEQYF.

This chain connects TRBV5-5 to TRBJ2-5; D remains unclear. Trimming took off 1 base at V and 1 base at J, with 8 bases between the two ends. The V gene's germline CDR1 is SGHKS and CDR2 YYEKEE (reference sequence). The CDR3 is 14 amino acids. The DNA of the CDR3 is TGTGCCAGCAGCTTGCGGTACTCCCAAGAGACCCAGTACTTC. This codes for CASSLRYSQETQYF.

The DNA for the CDR3 is TGTGCCAGCAGCTTAGCGGTAGCGGGGGCCCTCTACGAGCAGTACGTC. This encodes CASSLAVAGALYEQYV. The chain links TRBV7-8 to TRBJ2-7; 9 bases fit TRBD2. Germline CDR1 reads SGHVS; CDR2 reads FQNEAQ. The CDR3 covers 16 residues. The trim removed 0 bases at V and 3 bases at J, leaving 6 bases unmatched.

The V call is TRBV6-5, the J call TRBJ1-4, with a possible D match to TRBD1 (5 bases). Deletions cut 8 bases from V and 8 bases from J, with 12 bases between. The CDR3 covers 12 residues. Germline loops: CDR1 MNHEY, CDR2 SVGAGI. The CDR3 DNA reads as TGTGCCAGCTCCAGGGTAGGAGAAAAACTGTTTTTT. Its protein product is CASSRVGEKLFF.

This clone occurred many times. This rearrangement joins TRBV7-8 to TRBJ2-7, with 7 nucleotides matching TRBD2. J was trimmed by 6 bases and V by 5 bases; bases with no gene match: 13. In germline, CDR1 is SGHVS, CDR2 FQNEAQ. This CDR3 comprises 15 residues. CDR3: CASSVRHHGGSEQYF. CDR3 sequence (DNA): TGTGCCAGCAGCGTACGCCACCACGGGGGGAGCGAGCAGTACTTC.

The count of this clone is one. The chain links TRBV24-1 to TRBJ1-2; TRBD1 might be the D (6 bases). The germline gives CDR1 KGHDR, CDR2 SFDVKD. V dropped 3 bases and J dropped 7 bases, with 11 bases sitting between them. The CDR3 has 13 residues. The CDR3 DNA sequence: TGTGCCACCAGTGATGCAGGGGAGAGTGGCTACACCTTC. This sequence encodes CATSDAGESGYTF.

DNA for the CDR3: TGTGCCAGCAGTTCGGACAGGAATCATGGCTACACCTTC. Protein: CASSSDRNHGYTF. The rearrangement joins TRBV6-5 to TRBJ1-2; 7 bases fit TRBD1. Germline CDR1 and CDR2: MNHEY and SVGAGI. V was clipped by 4 bases and J by 6 bases; unmatched bases: 5. The CDR3 extends over 13 amino acids.

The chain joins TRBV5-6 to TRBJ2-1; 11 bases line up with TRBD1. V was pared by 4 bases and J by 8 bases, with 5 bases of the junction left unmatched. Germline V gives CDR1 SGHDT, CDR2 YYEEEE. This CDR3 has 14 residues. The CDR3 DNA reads TGTGCCAGCAGCCCCCGGGACAGGGGGTATGAGCAGTTCTTC. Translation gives CASSPRDRGYEQFF.

The CDR3, as DNA: TGTGCCAGCAGCTCCCTGACCGGACTAGGTGGCTACACCTTC. It codes for CASSSLTGLGGYTF. This chain links TRBV9 with TRBJ1-2; D is unresolved. The CDR3 is made up of 14 amino acids. Per germline, CDR1 SGDLS and CDR2 YYNGEE. Trimming took 4 bases from V and 7 from J, leaving 17 bases between them.

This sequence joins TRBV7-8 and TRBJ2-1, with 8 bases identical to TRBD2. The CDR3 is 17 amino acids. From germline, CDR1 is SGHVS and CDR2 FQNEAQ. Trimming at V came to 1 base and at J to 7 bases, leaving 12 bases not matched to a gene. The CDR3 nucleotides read TGTGCCAGCAGCTTAGGGACCGGGACTAGAAAGGGTAATGAGCAGTTCTTC. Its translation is CASSLGTGTRKGNEQFF.

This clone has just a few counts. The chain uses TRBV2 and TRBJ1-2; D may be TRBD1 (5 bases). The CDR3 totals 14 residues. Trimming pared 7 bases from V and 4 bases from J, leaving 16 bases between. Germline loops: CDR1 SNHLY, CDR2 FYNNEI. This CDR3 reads CASTVQGLGYGYTF. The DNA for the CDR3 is TGTGCCAGCACCGTCCAGGGCCTAGGCTATGGCTACACCTTC. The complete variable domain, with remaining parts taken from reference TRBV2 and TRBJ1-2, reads EPEVTQTPSHQVTQMGQEVILRCVPISNHLYFYWYRQILGQKVEFLVSFYNNEISEKSEIFDDQFSVERPDGSNFTLKIRSTKLEDSAMYFCASTVQGLGYGYTFGSGTRLTVV.

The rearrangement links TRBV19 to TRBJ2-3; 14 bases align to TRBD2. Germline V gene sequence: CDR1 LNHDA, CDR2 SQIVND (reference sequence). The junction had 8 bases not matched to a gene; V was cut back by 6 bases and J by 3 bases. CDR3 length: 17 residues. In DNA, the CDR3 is TGTGCCAGTAGAAGACTAGCGGGGGGGCTGGGGACAGATACGCAGTATTTT. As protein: CASRRLAGGLGTDTQYF. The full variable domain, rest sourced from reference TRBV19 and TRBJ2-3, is DGGITQSPKYLFRKEGQNVTLSCEQNLNHDAMYWYRQDPGQGLRLIYYSQIVNDFQKGDIAEGYSVSREKKESFPLTVTSAQKNPTAFYLCASRRLAGGLGTDTQYFGPGTRLTVL.

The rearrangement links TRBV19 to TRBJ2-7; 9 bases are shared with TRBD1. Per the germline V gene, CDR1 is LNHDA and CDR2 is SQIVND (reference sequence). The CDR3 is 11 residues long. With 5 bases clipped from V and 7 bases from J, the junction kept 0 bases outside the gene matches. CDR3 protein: CASSGQGEQYF. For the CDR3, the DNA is TGTGCCAGTAGTGGACAGGGGGAGCAGTACTTC.

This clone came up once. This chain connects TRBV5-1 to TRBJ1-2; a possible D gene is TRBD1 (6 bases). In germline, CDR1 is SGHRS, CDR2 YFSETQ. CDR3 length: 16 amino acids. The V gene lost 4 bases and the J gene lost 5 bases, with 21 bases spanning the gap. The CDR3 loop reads CASSTAQGGSAYGYTF. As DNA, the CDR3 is TGCGCCAGCAGCACTGCACAGGGAGGGTCGGCTTATGGCTACACCTTC.

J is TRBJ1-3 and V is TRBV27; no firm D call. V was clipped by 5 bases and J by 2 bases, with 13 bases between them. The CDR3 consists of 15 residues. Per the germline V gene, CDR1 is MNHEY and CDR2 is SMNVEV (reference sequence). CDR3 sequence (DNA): TGTGCCAGCAGTCCCACCTTAGGAGCTGGAAACACCATATATTTT. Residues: CASSPTLGAGNTIYF.

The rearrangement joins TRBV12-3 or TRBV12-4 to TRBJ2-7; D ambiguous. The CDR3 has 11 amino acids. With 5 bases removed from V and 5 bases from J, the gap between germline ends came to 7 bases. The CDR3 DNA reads TGTGCCAGCAGTCACACGCACGAGCAGTACGTC. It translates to CASSHTHEQYV.

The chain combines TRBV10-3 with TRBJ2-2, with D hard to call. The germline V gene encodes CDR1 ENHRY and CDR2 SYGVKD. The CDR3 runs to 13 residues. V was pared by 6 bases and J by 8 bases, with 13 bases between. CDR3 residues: CAIRAEVPGELFF. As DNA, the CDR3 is TGTGCCATCAGAGCAGAGGTACCAGGGGAGCTGTTTTTT.

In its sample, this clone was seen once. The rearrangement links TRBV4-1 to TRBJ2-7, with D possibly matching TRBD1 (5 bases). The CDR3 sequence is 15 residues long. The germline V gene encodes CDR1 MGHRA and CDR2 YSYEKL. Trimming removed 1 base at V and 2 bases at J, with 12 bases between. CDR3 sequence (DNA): TGCGCCAGCAGCCAAGCGATCAGGGCCCCCTACGAGCAGTACTTC. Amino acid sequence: CASSQAIRAPYEQYF.

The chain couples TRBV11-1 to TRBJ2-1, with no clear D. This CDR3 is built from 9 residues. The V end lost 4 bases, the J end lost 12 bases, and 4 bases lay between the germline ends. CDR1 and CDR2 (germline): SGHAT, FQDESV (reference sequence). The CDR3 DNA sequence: TGTGCCAGCAGCTACGGGCAGTTCTTC. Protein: CASSYGQFF.